The 19 T cell receptor beta chains below come from one sample, sequenced in a study of shared clonotypes between healthy human individuals. Here immunoSEQ multiplex PCR was the method, and the copy in TCRdb shows in-frame clones only, minus some. The sample consists of a few million clones, 90% to 95% of them appearing once. The source material was naive CD4+ T cells sorted from blood. Specified subset: CD45RA+ positively selected. The receptors derive from a man aged 18 to 30 in good health.

This sequence joins TRBV28 and TRBJ2-3, with D hard to call. Germline CDR1 and CDR2: MDHEN and SYDVKM. The CDR3 spans 16 residues. Trimming pared 5 bases from V and 0 bases from J, leaving 15 bases between. The CDR3 DNA follows: TGTGCCAGCAGTGTCAGACCACGCAGGAGCACAGATACGCAGTATTTT. Translation: CASSVRPRRSTDTQYF.

The genes are TRBV30 and TRBJ1-2; D gene uncertain. The CDR3 runs 14 residues. Germline CDR1 GTSNPN, CDR2 SVGIG (reference sequence). The V end was cut by 4 bases, the J end by 2 bases, with 14 bases between. CDR3 sequence (DNA): TGTGCCTGGACGGGCGGGCAGGCAAACTATGGCTACACCTTC. Translation gives CAWTGGQANYGYTF.

This chain connects TRBV7-9 to TRBJ2-1; TRBD2 agrees at 9 bases. CDR1 is SEHNR, CDR2 FQNEAQ, per germline (reference sequence). With V trimmed by 5 bases and J by 5 bases, 13 bases remained unmatched. CDR3 size: 17 residues. The CDR3 sequence: CASSRIPRTSVDNEQFF. CDR3 in DNA: TGTGCCAGCAGCCGAATTCCCCGGACTAGCGTAGACAATGAGCAGTTCTTC.

V usage is TRBV30 and J usage is TRBJ2-5; TRBD2 aligns across 10 bases. In germline, CDR1 is GTSNPN, CDR2 SVGIG (reference sequence). The length of the CDR3 is 15 residues. The V and J ends lost 4 bases and 1 base, in that order; junction bases with no gene match: 6. The CDR3 sequence: CAWTPKRGGQETQYF. The CDR3 coding sequence is TGTGCCTGGACCCCCAAGCGGGGGGGCCAAGAGACCCAGTACTTC.

The chain carries TRBV19 and TRBJ1-5; 7 bases are a match to TRBD1. The ends lost 6 bases at V and 2 bases at J; junction bases unmatched: 7. CDR3 length: 15 residues. Germline loops: CDR1 LNHDA, CDR2 SQIVND (reference sequence). This CDR3 reads CASRETGNGNQPQHF. CDR3 nucleotides: TGTGCCAGTAGAGAGACAGGGAACGGCAATCAGCCCCAGCATTTT.

As DNA, the CDR3 is TGTGCCAGCAGTATAGCCGGGACTAATGCAGATACGCAGTATTTT. Its translation: CASSIAGTNADTQYF. The chain joins TRBV11-3 to TRBJ2-3; 7 bases align to TRBD2. The ends lost 6 bases at V and 4 bases at J; junction bases unmatched: 10. This CDR3 is 15 amino acids long. The germline gives CDR1 SGHNT, CDR2 YENEEA.

Concerning this clone itself: Different DNA sequences within this sample yield the same CDR3. The CDR3 sequence is CASRAGSSTDTQYF. Written as DNA, the CDR3 is TGCGCCAGCAGGGCAGGGAGTAGCACAGATACGCAGTATTTT. The V call is TRBV5-1, the J call TRBJ2-3, with D perhaps assigned TRBD1 or TRBD2 (5 bases each). The V gene's germline CDR1 is SGHRS and CDR2 YFSETQ. The CDR3 consists of 14 residues. The germline V and J ends were trimmed by 5 bases and 0 bases, with 10 bases remaining between them. Looking up the rest from reference TRBV5-1 and TRBJ2-3 gives the full variable domain: KAGVTQTPRYLIKTRGQQVTLSCSPISGHRSVSWYQQTPGQGLQFLFEYFSETQRNKGNFPGRFSGRQFSNSRSEMNVSTLELGDSALYLCASRAGSSTDTQYFGPGTRLTVL.

V and J are TRBV19 and TRBJ2-6; 8 bases fit TRBD1. The CDR3 has 18 amino acids. V shed 6 bases and J 1 base; nucleotides not matched to a gene: 11. CDR1 and CDR2 (germline): LNHDA, SQIVND (reference sequence). CDR3 in amino acids: CASSHGTGSFSGANVLTF. Here the CDR3 DNA reads TGTGCCAGTAGCCACGGGACAGGTTCATTTTCTGGGGCCAACGTCCTGACTTTC.

The chain employs TRBV6-1 and TRBJ2-7; TRBD1 agrees at 9 bases. Germline V gene lookup returns CDR1 MNHNS and CDR2 SASEGT. The CDR3 consists of 15 residues. Trimming at V came to 5 bases and at J to 2 bases, leaving 7 bases not matched to a gene. The chain's CDR3 is CASSKGDRAPYEQYF. The CDR3 DNA follows: TGTGCCAGCAGTAAGGGGGACAGGGCGCCCTACGAGCAGTACTTC.

The chain has TRBV18 and TRBJ1-2; no clear D gene. V was clipped by 2 bases and J by 0 bases, with 10 bases between them. CDR3 length: 15 residues. Germline values: CDR1 KGHSH, CDR2 LQKENI. For the CDR3, the DNA is TGTGCCAGCTCACCAAGGGCGGAACCTAACTATGGCTACACCTTC. Residues: CASSPRAEPNYGYTF.

The sample holds one count of this clone. CDR3 residues: CASSPPYTF. The CDR3 DNA is TGTGCCAGCAGCCCACCCTACACCTTC. The chain carries TRBV28 and TRBJ1-2; D is ambiguous. This CDR3 spans 9 amino acids. CDR1 and CDR2 (germline): MDHEN, SYDVKM. With 6 bases removed from V and 10 bases from J, the gap between germline ends came to 6 bases.

This chain uses TRBV28 with TRBJ2-5; 9 bases align to TRBD1. Germline V gene lookup returns CDR1 MDHEN and CDR2 SYDVKM. The CDR3 loop spans 16 amino acids. The junction had 5 bases not matched to a gene; V was cut back by 2 bases and J by 1 base. The CDR3 DNA is TGTGCCAGCAGTTTACTTGGGACAGGGAGCCAAGAGACCCAGTACTTC. Amino acid sequence: CASSLLGTGSQETQYF.

CDR3 nucleotide sequence: TGTGCCAGCAGTTTACCCCTTAGAAACGAGCAGTACTTC. Translating it yields CASSLPLRNEQYF. The V and J genes are TRBV7-9 and TRBJ2-7, with unresolved D. This CDR3 spans 13 amino acids. Trimming took off 6 bases at V and 5 bases at J, with 14 bases between the two ends. CDR1 and CDR2 (germline): SEHNR, FQNEAQ (reference sequence).

The genes are TRBV28 and TRBJ2-5; D is uncertain. The CDR3 has 13 residues. V was cut by 4 bases and J by 2 bases, with 8 bases left in between. Per germline, CDR1 MDHEN and CDR2 SYDVKM. CDR3: CASSSSRQETQYF. DNA of the CDR3: TGTGCCAGCAGTTCCTCCAGACAAGAGACCCAGTACTTC.

This clone came up once. The gene calls are TRBV9 and TRBJ1-6; D is perhaps TRBD1 (5 bases). Looked up from germline, CDR1 is SGDLS and CDR2 is YYNGEE. With 6 bases removed from V and 8 bases from J, the gap between germline ends came to 12 bases. The CDR3 totals 13 residues. CDR3 bases: TGTGCCAGCAAGGGAACGGGGGATTCACCCCTCCACTTT. Translated: CASKGTGDSPLHF.

This chain links TRBV4-3 with TRBJ1-2; the D is unclear. The CDR3 has 15 amino acids. Germline V gives CDR1 LGHNA, CDR2 YSLEER. Trimming pared 0 bases from V and 4 bases from J, leaving 12 bases between. The DNA for the CDR3 is TGCGCCAGCAGCCAAGAACGGGAACAGTCCTATGGCTACACCTTC. The encoded protein is CASSQEREQSYGYTF.

The chain combines TRBV4-3 with TRBJ2-7; the match to TRBD2 covers 8 bases. The CDR3 is 15 residues long. The J segment lost 6 bases and the V segment lost 0 bases, leaving 7 bases of the junction unmatched. Germline CDR1 reads LGHNA; CDR2 reads YSLEER. The CDR3 bases are TGCGCCAGCAGCCAAGATCGGGGGGGCCAACGCGAGCAGTACTTC. Protein product: CASSQDRGGQREQYF.

The chain joins TRBV29-1 to TRBJ2-1; the match to TRBD2 covers 7 bases. Germline values: CDR1 SQVTM, CDR2 ANQGSEA. The CDR3 is 15 amino acids. Trimming cost V 4 bases and J 1 base; bases outside gene matches: 7. The CDR3: CSVVLAAVSYNEQFF. The CDR3 region has the DNA TGCAGCGTTGTTCTAGCGGCAGTATCCTACAATGAGCAGTTCTTC.

The V gene is TRBV5-4, the J gene TRBJ2-3; D may be TRBD1 (7 bases). Germline lookup yields CDR1 SGHNT and CDR2 YYREEE (reference sequence). This CDR3 is built from 17 residues. V was cut by 4 bases and J by 0 bases, with 18 bases left in between. The CDR3 loop reads CASSPRTGGTSTDTQYF. DNA for the CDR3: TGTGCCAGCAGCCCTCGGACAGGTGGGACTAGCACAGATACGCAGTATTTT.